This T cell receptor (beta chain) derives from a study of CD8 T cells in Susac syndrome. Broader study findings: Regarding the TCR sequencing and HLA analysis, the study admitted that a relatively small number of individuals were involved.

Negative isolation was used for CD8+ and CD4+ T cells, and FACS enrichment was applied to TEMRA cells. Random hexamers were used to reverse transcribe about 0.5 to 1 ug of RNA. Multiplex immunoSEQ PCR targeted 54 Vbeta and 13 Jbeta TCR beta segments. TCRdb processed the immunoSEQ multiplex PCR reads anew with MiXCR; each CDR3 protein has one entry. The profile shows 130,000 to 150,000 distinct CDR3 sequences, around 94% of them singletons. As for this clonotype: Its antigen is as yet unknown.

The clonotype comes from a human donor in good health. The sequenced sample consisted of CD4+ T cells from PBMCs.

CDR3 loop: CASSLAADTQYF. The CDR3 DNA reads TGCGCCAGCAGCTTGGCCGCAGATACGCAGTATTTT. V and J are TRBV5-1 and TRBJ2-3; no reliable D call. The CDR3 runs 12 residues. Germline-derived CDR1 and CDR2 are SGHRS and YFSETQ. V was pared by 0 bases and J by 4 bases, with 3 bases between.